This T cell receptor (beta chain) was sequenced during a study of blood T cell repertoires in COVID-19. Whole-study context: The United States, Italy and Spain supplied acute and convalescent COVID-19 samples. PBMCs, B-cell-depleted T cells, or T cells provided the cDNA or gDNA that made up the material.

In the source study's methods: Reference gene primer amplification yielded estimated nucleated cell counts. TCRdb's table, derived via immunoSEQ multiplex PCR, lists solely in-frame clones and lacks some. V and J calls and clone size come straight from that table; D and trimming were deduced from the DNA. The sample yields approximately 100,000 clones, around nine tenths seen once. V lost 8 bases and J 0 bases, leaving 14 bases between the germline ends. This CDR3 is built from 15 residues. Per the germline V gene, CDR1 is SNHLY and CDR2 is FYNNEI. Sequenced input: peripheral blood. This TCR derives from a man aged 50 or older with acute or convalescent COVID-19. The chain couples TRBV2 to TRBJ1-5; D uncertain. The CDR3 is CASRGGSYSNQPQHF. CDR3 sequence (DNA): TGTGCCAGCCGAGGAGGGTCCTATAGCAATCAGCCCCAGCATTTT.